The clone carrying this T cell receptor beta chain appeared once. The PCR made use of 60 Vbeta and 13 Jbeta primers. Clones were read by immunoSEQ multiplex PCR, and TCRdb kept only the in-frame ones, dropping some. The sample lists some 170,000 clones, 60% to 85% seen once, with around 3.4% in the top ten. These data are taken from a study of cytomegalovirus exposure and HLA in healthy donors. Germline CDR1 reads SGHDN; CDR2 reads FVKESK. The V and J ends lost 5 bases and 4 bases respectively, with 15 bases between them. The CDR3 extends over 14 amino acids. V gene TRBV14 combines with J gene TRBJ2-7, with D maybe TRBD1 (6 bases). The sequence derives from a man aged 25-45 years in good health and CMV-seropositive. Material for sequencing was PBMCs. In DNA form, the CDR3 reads TGTGCCAGCAGCGTGTTCAGGGGCGAGTACGAGCAGTACTTC. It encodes CASSVFRGEYEQYF.